These 20 T cell receptor beta chains came from one sample sequenced in a study of blood T cell repertoires in COVID-19. This table comes from immunoSEQ multiplex PCR, and its TCRdb copy is limited to in-frame clones, with some not included. The sample has 55,000 to 85,000 clones; 86% are singletons. The sequenced material came from peripheral blood. The receptors derive from a human donor in a cohort sampled during active COVID-19.

The chain couples TRBV5-5 to TRBJ2-3; 8 nucleotides agree with TRBD1. There are 16 residues in the CDR3. Germline V CDR1 and CDR2: SGHKS, YYEKEE (reference sequence). Germline trimming cut 4 bases from V and 3 bases from J; bases unmatched to any gene: 10. CDR3 protein: CASSQRTGYGTDTQYF. CDR3 DNA sequence: TGTGCCAGCAGCCAGAGGACAGGGTATGGTACAGATACGCAGTATTTT.

The chain employs TRBV5-4 and TRBJ2-3, with TRBD2 matching 12 bases. CDR1 and CDR2 from the germline V gene are SGHNT and YYREEE (reference sequence). V dropped 4 bases and J dropped 2; count of bases not matched to a gene: 5. The CDR3 is made up of 16 amino acids. The CDR3 here is CASSKLAGGSTDTQYF. CDR3 sequence (DNA): TGTGCCAGCAGCAAACTAGCGGGGGGTTCCACAGATACGCAGTATTTT.

This clone was found a few times. V is TRBV18 and J is TRBJ1-1; a weak D match, TRBD1 (6 bases). Trimming left V 5 bases short and J 3 bases short, with 13 bases between. CDR1 and CDR2 from the germline V gene are KGHSH and LQKENI. This CDR3 has 14 residues. As DNA, the CDR3 is TGTGCCAGCTCAACTACAGGGTTGGACACTGAAGCTTTCTTT. It is translated as CASSTTGLDTEAFF.

The gene calls are TRBV5-4 and TRBJ2-7, with 8 bases aligning to TRBD2. The CDR3 has 12 amino acids. V shed 3 bases, J shed 7 bases, and the junction held 3 bases outside the gene matches. CDR1 is SGHNT and CDR2 is YYREEE in the germline V gene (reference sequence). For the CDR3, the DNA is TGTGCCAGCAGCTGGATAGCGGGAGAGCAGTACTTC. Residues: CASSWIAGEQYF.

This rearrangement joins TRBV9 to TRBJ2-1, with 8 bases fitting TRBD2. Germline-derived CDR1 and CDR2 are SGDLS and YYNGEE. The length of the CDR3 is 16 residues. J gave up 0 bases and V 0 bases, and 2 bases lay outside the gene matches. As DNA, the CDR3 is TGTGCCAGCAGCGTAGTTGGGACTAGCTCCTACAATGAGCAGTTCTTC. Amino acid sequence: CASSVVGTSSYNEQFF.

This chain links TRBV3-1 (or the pseudogene TRBV3-2) with TRBJ2-4, with D uncertain. This CDR3 spans 15 amino acids. The ends were cut back, 2 bases at V and 2 bases at J, with 10 bases in the middle. Germline V lookup: CDR1 LGHDT, CDR2 YNNKEL (reference sequence). This chain's CDR3 is CASSQNSHPKNIQYF. DNA of the CDR3: TGTGCCAGCAGCCAAAACAGCCACCCCAAAAACATTCAGTACTTC.

CDR3: CASTTTRLAGGELFF. For the CDR3, the DNA is TGTGCCAGCACCACTACGAGACTAGCGGGCGGGGAGCTGTTTTTT. The chain is built from TRBV27 and TRBJ2-2, with 10 bases lining up with TRBD2. Germline values: CDR1 MNHEY, CDR2 SMNVEV (reference sequence). J gave up 7 bases and V 7 bases, and 9 bases lay outside the gene matches. The CDR3 covers 15 residues.

V and J are TRBV7-6 and TRBJ1-1; tentative D call: TRBD1 (5 bases). V lost 4 bases, J lost 5 bases, and 8 bases lay in between. Germline-derived CDR1 and CDR2 are SGHVS and FNYEAQ. The CDR3 spans 12 residues. In nucleotides, the CDR3 is TGTGCCAGCAGCTCCAGGGTAACTGAAGCTTTCTTT. The encoded protein is CASSSRVTEAFF.

The chain links TRBV5-4 to TRBJ1-1; D may be TRBD1 (5 bases). The length of the CDR3 is 13 residues. Germline values: CDR1 SGHNT, CDR2 YYREEE (reference sequence). V was pared by 2 bases and J by 2 bases, with 7 bases between. In nucleotides, the CDR3 is TGTGCCAGCAGCTTCGACAGAAACACTGAAGCTTTCTTT. This sequence encodes CASSFDRNTEAFF.

The V call is TRBV9, the J call TRBJ2-1; 7 bases are a match to TRBD1. The CDR3 sequence is 13 residues long. Trimming at V came to 4 bases and at J to 13 bases, leaving 11 bases not matched to a gene. CDR1 SGDLS and CDR2 YYNGEE come from the germline V gene. The CDR3 nucleotides read TGTGCCAGCAGCCTTCAGAGACAGGGTGGACAGTTCTTC. Its translation is CASSLQRQGGQFF.

V gene TRBV19 combines with J gene TRBJ2-1, with 15 nucleotides matching TRBD2. The length of the CDR3 is 15 residues. Germline-derived CDR1 and CDR2 are LNHDA and SQIVND (reference sequence). The V and J ends lost 6 bases and 4 bases, in that order; junction bases with no gene match: 1. The CDR3: CASRGLAGGYNEQFF. The CDR3 bases are TGTGCCAGTAGGGGACTAGCGGGGGGATACAATGAGCAGTTCTTC.

The chain links TRBV28 to TRBJ2-7, with 10 bases lining up with TRBD1. The trim removed 7 bases at V and 2 bases at J, leaving 11 bases unmatched. Germline lookup yields CDR1 MDHEN and CDR2 SYDVKM. The CDR3 runs 16 residues. The CDR3 nucleotides read TGTGCCAGCACTTTCCCACTCGGGACAGGGGCCTACGAGCAGTACTTC. It codes for CASTFPLGTGAYEQYF.

This clone occurred a few times. V is TRBV7-9 and J is TRBJ2-3; D unresolved. The germline CDR1 and CDR2 sequences are SEHNR and FQNEAQ (reference sequence). Trimming shortened V by 4 bases and J by 0 bases, and 5 bases separated the two germline ends. This CDR3 has 13 amino acids. CDR3 sequence reads: CASSSVSTDTQYF. The CDR3 DNA reads TGTGCCAGCAGCTCGGTTAGCACAGATACGCAGTATTTT. The variable domain in full, with the rest retrieved from reference TRBV7-9 and TRBJ2-3, is DTGVSQNPRHKITKRGQNVTFRCDPISEHNRLYWYRQTLGQGPEFLTYFQNEAQLEKSRLLSDRFSAERPKGSFSTLEIQRTEQGDSAMYLCASSSVSTDTQYFGPGTRLTVL.

This chain uses TRBV2 with TRBJ2-6; 7 bases agree with TRBD1. V dropped 2 bases and J dropped 2; count of bases not matched to a gene: 6. Germline V gene sequence: CDR1 SNHLY, CDR2 FYNNEI. The length of the CDR3 is 17 residues. The CDR3 region is CASSEQGVRPGANVLTF. In DNA, the CDR3 is TGTGCCAGCAGTGAACAGGGGGTCAGGCCTGGGGCCAACGTCCTGACTTTC. The variable domain in full, with the rest retrieved from reference TRBV2 and TRBJ2-6, is EPEVTQTPSHQVTQMGQEVILRCVPISNHLYFYWYRQILGQKVEFLVSFYNNEISEKSEIFDDQFSVERPDGSNFTLKIRSTKLEDSAMYFCASSEQGVRPGANVLTFGAGSRLTVL.

The chain recombines TRBV9 with TRBJ2-3; TRBD1 aligns across 8 bases. Germline V gene sequence: CDR1 SGDLS, CDR2 YYNGEE. The CDR3 covers 17 residues. With V trimmed by 0 bases and J by 2 bases, 8 bases remained unmatched. As DNA, the CDR3 is TGTGCCAGCAGCGTAGATCAGGACAGGGTCCTCACAGATACGCAGTATTTT. Its protein product is CASSVDQDRVLTDTQYF.

The V call is TRBV7-2, the J call TRBJ2-2, with a weak D call TRBD2 (6 bases). V lost 4 bases to trimming and J lost 5 bases, with 17 bases between them. Germline V lookup: CDR1 SGHTA, CDR2 FQGNSA. This CDR3 is built from 16 residues. This CDR3 is CASSWDPAAGTGELFF. For the CDR3, the DNA is TGTGCCAGCAGCTGGGATCCTGCGGCGGGGACCGGGGAGCTGTTTTTT.

The V gene is TRBV28, the J gene TRBJ2-7; TRBD1 agrees at 8 bases. Germline CDR1 is MDHEN and CDR2 is SYDVKM. CDR3 length equals 14 residues. With V trimmed by 7 bases and J by 1 base, 6 bases remained unmatched. CDR3 protein: CASKPGQVSYEQYF. CDR3 nucleotide sequence: TGTGCCAGCAAACCGGGACAGGTGTCCTACGAGCAGTACTTC.

This clone was recorded a few times. The chain recombines TRBV5-4 with TRBJ2-1; D remains ambiguous. Germline V gene lookup returns CDR1 SGHNT and CDR2 YYREEE (reference sequence). V lost 2 bases and J lost 7, with 19 bases in between. The CDR3 is made up of 16 amino acids. CDR3: CASSFSDFQLNNEQFF. The CDR3, as DNA: TGTGCCAGCAGCTTTAGTGACTTCCAACTAAATAATGAGCAGTTCTTC.

This clone appeared once. The chain combines TRBV5-5 with TRBJ1-2; 9 nucleotides align to TRBD1. Per the germline V gene, CDR1 is SGHKS and CDR2 is YYEKEE (reference sequence). The CDR3 sequence is 13 residues long. V was clipped by 4 bases and J by 4 bases; unmatched bases: 2. As DNA, the CDR3 is TGTGCCAGCAGCGGACAGGGGATCTATGGCTACACCTTC. The encoded protein is CASSGQGIYGYTF.

The chain couples TRBV5-1 to TRBJ1-6; maybe TRBD1 (6 bases). V lost 0 bases and J lost 8, with 15 bases in between. The CDR3 is made up of 16 amino acids. Germline V gene sequence: CDR1 SGHRS, CDR2 YFSETQ. The CDR3 coding sequence is TGCGCCAGCAGCTTGGCAGGGGCAGCTGGCGATTCACCCCTCCACTTT. This sequence encodes CASSLAGAAGDSPLHF.